Shown below are 28 T cell receptor beta chains from a single sample sequenced in a study of blood T cell repertoires in COVID-19. Measured with immunoSEQ multiplex PCR; TCRdb has only the in-frame clones, and not every one. The repertoire holds roughly 88,000 clones, with around 88% as singletons. Sequences were obtained from peripheral blood. These receptors all stem from a woman in her sixties or seventies with COVID-19, enrolled during active disease.

The rearrangement joins TRBV19 to TRBJ1-6, with unresolved D. This CDR3 has 15 residues. Germline CDR1 LNHDA, CDR2 SQIVND (reference sequence). V was pared by 3 bases and J by 8 bases, with 14 bases between. The CDR3 region has the DNA TGTGCCAGTAGTATCGGTCCAGGAAACTATTCACCCCTCCACTTT. The encoded protein is CASSIGPGNYSPLHF.

The chain uses TRBV20-1 and TRBJ1-2, with D unclear. This CDR3 spans 10 amino acids. The ends were cut back, 5 bases at V and 6 bases at J, with 7 bases in the middle. The germline V gene encodes CDR1 DFQATT and CDR2 SNEGSKA (reference sequence). For the CDR3, the DNA is TGCAGTGCTCTAGGCGATGGCTACACCTTC. This encodes CSALGDGYTF.

The genes are TRBV7-2 and TRBJ2-7; 7 nucleotides match TRBD1. The CDR3 extends over 15 amino acids. The J segment lost 1 base and the V segment lost 5 bases, leaving 8 bases of the junction unmatched. The V gene's germline CDR1 is SGHTA and CDR2 FQGNSA. CDR3 protein: CASSTETGSSYEQYF. The CDR3 DNA reads as TGTGCCAGCAGCACCGAGACAGGGAGTTCCTACGAGCAGTACTTC.

V usage is TRBV30 and J usage is TRBJ1-5, with D possibly TRBD1 on 5 matching bases. V gave up 2 bases and J gave up 0 bases, with 11 bases separating them. The CDR3 totals 15 residues. In germline, CDR1 is GTSNPN, CDR2 SVGIG (reference sequence). CDR3 sequence (DNA): TGTGCCTGGAGTATCTCAGGGTATAGCAATCAGCCCCAGCATTTT. The encoded protein is CAWSISGYSNQPQHF. The full variable domain, its missing parts supplied by reference TRBV30 and TRBJ1-5, is SQTIHQWPATLVQPVGSPLSLECTVEGTSNPNLYWYRQAAGRGLQLLFYSVGIGQISSEVPQNLSASRPQDRQFILSSKKLLLSDSGFYLCAWSISGYSNQPQHFGDGTRLSIL.

The V and J genes are TRBV15 and TRBJ1-5; 8 bases fit TRBD1. Unmatched junction bases numbered 13, after V lost 0 bases and J lost 6 bases. This CDR3 is 18 amino acids long. Germline V lookup: CDR1 LNHNV, CDR2 YYDKDF (reference sequence). CDR3 in amino acids: CATSRDLSLQGAGQPQHF. The CDR3 DNA follows: TGTGCCACCAGCAGAGACCTCAGCCTGCAGGGGGCGGGTCAGCCCCAGCATTTT.

The V gene is TRBV7-2, the J gene TRBJ1-1; D gene uncertain. Trimming shortened V by 5 bases and J by 1 base, and 8 bases separated the two germline ends. CDR1 is SGHTA and CDR2 is FQGNSA in the germline V gene. The CDR3 loop spans 13 amino acids. CDR3 coding DNA: TGTGCCAGCAGCCATGGCTGGAACACTGAAGCTTTCTTT. Translated, it gives CASSHGWNTEAFF.

This clone came up once. For the CDR3, the DNA is TGTGCCAGCAGCACGTATAGCGGGGAGCAGTTCTTC. Translated: CASSTYSGEQFF. This sequence joins TRBV7-2 and TRBJ2-1, with 7 bases identical to TRBD2. This CDR3 spans 12 amino acids. The germline V gene has CDR1 SGHTA and CDR2 FQGNSA. V shed 5 bases and J 10 bases; nucleotides not matched to a gene: 5.

The V gene is TRBV5-1, the J gene TRBJ1-5; D unclear. This CDR3 spans 14 amino acids. The germline V gene has CDR1 SGHRS and CDR2 YFSETQ. V was pared by 4 bases and J by 2 bases, with 10 bases between. The CDR3 DNA sequence: TGCGCCAGCAGCCCGTACTTTGGCAATCAGCCCCAGCATTTT. It yields the protein CASSPYFGNQPQHF.

This chain uses TRBV10-3 with TRBJ1-1; TRBD1 is a possible D gene (5 bases). There are 11 residues in the CDR3. Trimming cost V 4 bases and J 7 bases, with 7 bases left between them. CDR1 is ENHRY, CDR2 SYGVKD, per germline. In DNA form, the CDR3 reads TGTGCCATCAGTGGGGGCAGTGAAGCTTTCTTT. As protein: CAISGGSEAFF.

This clone was seen a handful of times. The rearrangement joins TRBV15 to TRBJ1-4; weak D call: TRBD1 (6 bases). Looked up from germline, CDR1 is LNHNV and CDR2 is YYDKDF (reference sequence). CDR3 length equals 15 residues. V lost 1 base and J lost 0, with 6 bases in between. The CDR3 DNA is TGTGCCACCAGCAGAGGACAGGCAACTAATGAAAAACTGTTTTTT. This translates into CATSRGQATNEKLFF.

V gene TRBV7-2 combines with J gene TRBJ1-2; tentative D call: TRBD1 (6 bases). The CDR3 is made up of 12 amino acids. The germline CDR1 and CDR2 sequences are SGHTA and FQGNSA. V dropped 8 bases and J dropped 4 bases, with 11 bases sitting between them. The CDR3 is CASSRGSYGYTF. Here the CDR3 DNA reads TGTGCCAGCTCGAGGGGGTCCTATGGCTACACCTTC. Supplemented by reference TRBV7-2 and TRBJ1-2, the full variable domain reads GAGVSQSPSNKVTEKGKDVELRCDPISGHTALYWYRQSLGQGLEFLIYFQGNSAPDKSGLPSDRFSAERTGGSVSTLTIQRTQQEDSAVYLCASSRGSYGYTFGSGTRLTVV.

Of note for this clone: Other DNA sequences within the sample encode an identical CDR3. This chain connects TRBV30 to TRBJ1-5; TRBD1 aligns across 8 bases. From germline, CDR1 is GTSNPN and CDR2 SVGIG (reference sequence). The trim removed 5 bases at V and 4 bases at J, leaving 4 bases unmatched. This CDR3 is 13 amino acids long. The CDR3 DNA sequence: TGTGCCTGGGGGACAGGCTTTAATCAGCCCCAGCATTTT. It specifies CAWGTGFNQPQHF.

This clone was counted once. This sequence joins TRBV11-2 and TRBJ2-3; 11 nucleotides agree with TRBD2. The CDR3 has 17 residues. V shed 2 bases, J shed 3 bases, and the junction held 7 bases outside the gene matches. CDR1 and CDR2 from the germline V gene are SGHAT and FQNNGV. The CDR3 loop is CASSLSPGLAETDTQYF. In DNA, the CDR3 is TGTGCCAGCAGCTTATCTCCGGGACTAGCGGAAACAGATACGCAGTATTTT.

This chain links TRBV6-5 with TRBJ2-2; 7 nucleotides align to TRBD2. Germline V gene lookup returns CDR1 MNHEY and CDR2 SVGAGI. This CDR3 is 16 amino acids long. V gave up 2 bases and J gave up 3 bases; unmatched junction bases: 6. The CDR3 nucleotides read TGTGCCAGCAGTTACGGGCTAGCGGTATACACCGGGGAGCTGTTTTTT. Protein: CASSYGLAVYTGELFF.

The CDR3 DNA reads as TGTGCCAGCAGCTTAACCGGGGGGGATTACTATGGCTACACCTTC. This translates into CASSLTGGDYYGYTF. The chain employs TRBV5-6 and TRBJ1-2; D is perhaps TRBD1 (5 bases). The germline V gene has CDR1 SGHDT and CDR2 YYEEEE. The ends were cut back, 2 bases at V and 3 bases at J, with 14 bases in the middle. The CDR3 is made up of 15 amino acids.

This chain uses TRBV29-1 with TRBJ2-7, with D perhaps matching TRBD1 (7 bases). With 8 bases removed from V and 5 bases from J, the gap between germline ends came to 19 bases. The CDR3 has 13 amino acids. CDR1 is SQVTM and CDR2 is ANQGSEA in the germline V gene. This chain's CDR3 is CSPLRQGLHEQYF. In DNA, the CDR3 is TGCAGCCCCCTCCGACAGGGACTTCACGAGCAGTACTTC.

The chain employs TRBV27 and TRBJ1-6, with a weak D call TRBD1 (6 bases). The CDR3 runs 15 residues. V was shortened by 3 bases and J by 6 bases, with 12 bases between the two germline ends. Germline CDR1 and CDR2: MNHEY and SMNVEV (reference sequence). The CDR3 loop is CASSLLGRGNSPLHF. The CDR3 DNA reads TGTGCCAGCAGTTTGTTGGGCAGGGGTAATTCACCCCTCCACTTT.

The chain uses TRBV4-3 and TRBJ1-1, with D tentatively TRBD1 (5 bases). V lost 0 bases to trimming and J lost 0 bases, with 8 bases between them. The length of the CDR3 is 15 residues. The germline CDR1 and CDR2 sequences are LGHNA and YSLEER. Written as DNA, the CDR3 is TGCGCCAGCAGCCAAGATCCAGGGTTGAACACTGAAGCTTTCTTT. Its protein is CASSQDPGLNTEAFF.

This clone occurred once. The rearrangement uses TRBV11-2 and TRBJ2-5; D possibly corresponds to TRBD1 (7 bases). CDR1 is SGHAT and CDR2 is FQNNGV in the germline V gene. The V and J ends lost 6 bases and 5 bases respectively, with 13 bases between them. The CDR3 loop spans 13 amino acids. The CDR3 DNA follows: TGTGCCAGCAGTTCGACAGGGAGGGAGACCCAGTACTTC. Translation gives CASSSTGRETQYF.

This sequence joins TRBV6-5 and TRBJ2-2; 9 bases match TRBD1. Germline V CDR1 and CDR2: MNHEY, SVGAGI. The CDR3 is 12 residues long. The junction had 2 bases not matched to a gene; V was cut back by 8 bases and J by 7 bases. As DNA, the CDR3 is TGTGCCAGCGGGACAGGGTTCGGGGAGCTGTTTTTT. This sequence encodes CASGTGFGELFF.

V and J are TRBV13 and TRBJ2-5, with 8 positions matching TRBD1. The CDR3 consists of 15 residues. Germline values: CDR1 PRHDT, CDR2 FYEKMQ (reference sequence). Trimming removed 5 bases from V and 2 bases from J; junction bases left unmatched: 7. The CDR3 loop is CASSLRTGWQETQYF. The CDR3, as DNA: TGTGCCAGCAGCCTACGGACAGGGTGGCAAGAGACCCAGTACTTC.

The chain couples TRBV6-1 to TRBJ2-7; the match to TRBD1 covers 8 bases. CDR3 size: 17 residues. CDR1 is MNHNS, CDR2 SASEGT, per germline. V was clipped by 1 base and J by 3 bases; unmatched bases: 11. The CDR3 here is CASSEGWQGALGYEQYF. For the CDR3, the DNA is TGTGCCAGCAGTGAAGGTTGGCAGGGGGCTTTAGGCTACGAGCAGTACTTC.

V and J are TRBV6-2 or TRBV6-3 and TRBJ1-2, with unresolved D. This CDR3 contains 16 residues. Germline V CDR1 and CDR2: MNHEY, SVGEGT. Trimming took 5 bases from V and 4 from J, leaving 20 bases between them. The CDR3 protein is CASSDPSNLGAYGYTF. The CDR3 nucleotides read TGTGCCAGCAGTGACCCCTCAAACTTGGGCGCCTATGGCTACACCTTC.

The chain recombines TRBV3-1 (or the pseudogene TRBV3-2) with TRBJ2-3; TRBD1 agrees at 10 bases. CDR1 and CDR2 from the germline V gene are LGHDT and YNNKEL (reference sequence). Germline trimming cut 3 bases from V and 4 bases from J; bases unmatched to any gene: 4. The CDR3 loop spans 15 amino acids. CDR3 protein: CASSHGQGGPDTQYF. CDR3 sequence (DNA): TGTGCCAGCAGCCATGGACAGGGGGGACCAGATACGCAGTATTTT.

The chain uses TRBV6-2 or TRBV6-3 and TRBJ1-4; possible D gene TRBD1, 6 bases. With 0 bases removed from V and 8 bases from J, the gap between germline ends came to 19 bases. Per the germline V gene, CDR1 is MNHEY and CDR2 is SVGEGT. CDR3 length: 17 amino acids. CDR3 DNA: TGTGCCAGCAGTTACTCGATAGGTGGGGGCGCGGAGGAAAAACTGTTTTTT. Its translation is CASSYSIGGGAEEKLFF.

The V call is TRBV30, the J call TRBJ1-6; D is undetermined. The CDR3 runs to 18 residues. Germline values: CDR1 GTSNPN, CDR2 SVGIG (reference sequence). With 3 bases removed from V and 0 bases from J, the gap between germline ends came to 18 bases. The CDR3 coding sequence is TGTGCCTGGAGCCTCACCCCCCCGGGGAGCTCCTATAATTCACCCCTCCACTTT. Its protein product is CAWSLTPPGSSYNSPLHF.

V is TRBV7-2 and J is TRBJ1-2; no clear D gene. This CDR3 region has 12 residues. Germline V lookup: CDR1 SGHTA, CDR2 FQGNSA. Trimming stripped 5 bases from V and 4 bases from J, with 8 bases between. Here the CDR3 reads CASSPSGYGYTF. The DNA of the CDR3 is TGTGCCAGCAGCCCCTCCGGCTATGGCTACACCTTC.

The rearrangement joins TRBV5-1 to TRBJ2-3; 7 nucleotides match TRBD1. Per germline, CDR1 SGHRS and CDR2 YFSETQ. There are 15 residues in the CDR3. V trimming: 0 bases; J trimming: 6 bases; junction bases outside the gene matches: 7. This CDR3 is CASSLVGTERDTQYF. In DNA form, the CDR3 reads TGCGCCAGCAGCTTGGTAGGGACAGAGAGGGATACGCAGTATTTT.